This TCR beta chain appears in the sequencing data of a study of cytomegalovirus exposure and HLA in healthy donors. Study-level findings and limits: What TCR beta sequences reportedly achieved was accurate prediction of HLA-A and HLA-B alleles in most subjects. The productive fraction for most TCR beta V segments was about 87% or about 30% in an earlier analysis. The study flagged approximately 180 TCR beta chains as cytomegalovirus-associated.

A word on this clone: Its target is not known.

PCR used 60 Vbeta primers and 13 Jbeta primers. Original processing methods: In a later analysis, the count reached about 75 million unique TCR beta chains, with about 10 million shared. TCRdb's copy holds only in-frame clones and misses some; the assay was immunoSEQ multiplex PCR. That table is the source of V, J and clone size, and D and trimming were worked out from the DNA. In the table there are some 190,000 clones, around 80% of which are singletons. Germline trimming cut 5 bases from V and 9 bases from J; bases unmatched to any gene: 13. The CDR3 extends over 15 amino acids. CDR1 LNHNV and CDR2 YYDKDF come from the germline V gene (reference sequence).

The V gene is TRBV15, the J gene TRBJ2-1; 7 bases align to TRBD2. Sequencing input: PBMCs. The TCR comes from a male donor in good health and CMV-seronegative. The CDR3 is CATSPILAVNSEQFF. CDR3 sequence (DNA): TGTGCCACCAGCCCTATCCTAGCGGTAAACTCTGAGCAGTTCTTC.